Below are 28 T cell receptor beta chains sequenced from a single sample in a study of blood T cell repertoires in COVID-19. The protocol was immunoSEQ multiplex PCR, while the TCRdb copy is restricted to in-frame clones and leaves out a portion. The profile shows about 350,000 clones, approximately 89% of them singletons. Sequences were obtained from PBMCs or T cells enriched from blood (not recorded which). The receptors were sampled from a woman in her 30s who had recovered from COVID-19.

This clone showed up just a few times. The chain uses TRBV19 and TRBJ1-5, with 7 bases lining up with TRBD1. With V trimmed by 6 bases and J by 10 bases, 9 bases remained unmatched. Germline values: CDR1 LNHDA, CDR2 SQIVND (reference sequence). This CDR3 has 13 amino acids. CDR3 DNA sequence: TGTGCCAGTAGCCCGACAGGGCAAAGCCCCCAGCATTTT. Its translation: CASSPTGQSPQHF.

The chain links TRBV19 to TRBJ1-2; TRBD1 agrees at 9 bases. The V segment lost 5 bases and the J segment 4 bases; nucleotides outside the gene matches: 8. CDR3 length: 15 amino acids. Germline V CDR1 and CDR2: LNHDA, SQIVND (reference sequence). The CDR3 nucleotides read TGTGCCAGTAGTGTCCCGGGACAGGGACCCTATGGCTACACCTTC. It translates to CASSVPGQGPYGYTF. The full variable domain, completed using reference TRBV19 and TRBJ1-2, is DGGITQSPKYLFRKEGQNVTLSCEQNLNHDAMYWYRQDPGQGLRLIYYSQIVNDFQKGDIAEGYSVSREKKESFPLTVTSAQKNPTAFYLCASSVPGQGPYGYTFGSGTRLTVV.

The chain recombines TRBV9 with TRBJ2-1; D is possibly TRBD2 (6 bases). V lost 3 bases to trimming and J lost 0 bases, with 10 bases between them. The CDR3 is 15 residues long. CDR1 and CDR2 (germline): SGDLS, YYNGEE. The chain's CDR3 is CASSGSGSSYNEQFF. The DNA of the CDR3 is TGTGCCAGCAGCGGTAGCGGTAGCTCCTACAATGAGCAGTTCTTC.

This clone was seen a single time. J is TRBJ1-2 and V is TRBV3-1 (or the pseudogene TRBV3-2); 7 bases are shared with TRBD1. V was clipped by 0 bases and J by 5 bases; unmatched bases: 0. The CDR3 length is 13 residues. CDR1 and CDR2 (germline): LGHDT, YNNKEL (reference sequence). This CDR3 is CASSQETGYGYTF. The CDR3 DNA sequence: TGTGCCAGCAGCCAAGAGACAGGGTATGGCTACACCTTC.

The chain has TRBV11-2 and TRBJ1-2; possibly TRBD1 for D (6 bases). The germline V gene encodes CDR1 SGHAT and CDR2 FQNNGV. The CDR3 totals 14 residues. The germline V and J ends were trimmed by 1 base and 3 bases, with 9 bases remaining between them. This chain's CDR3 is CASSLATGYYGYTF. In nucleotides, the CDR3 is TGTGCCAGCAGCTTAGCGACAGGATACTATGGCTACACCTTC.

The V and J genes are TRBV2 and TRBJ1-3, with a possible D match to TRBD1 (6 bases). The CDR3 is made up of 14 amino acids. Germline loops: CDR1 SNHLY, CDR2 FYNNEI. Trimming removed 6 bases from V and 4 bases from J, with 13 bases in between. CDR3: CASRDSYPGNTIYF. CDR3 nucleotide sequence: TGTGCCAGCAGGGACAGCTACCCAGGAAACACCATATATTTT.

J is TRBJ2-1 and V is TRBV6-1, with TRBD2 identical over 7 bases. The germline V gene encodes CDR1 MNHNS and CDR2 SASEGT. The V segment lost 3 bases and the J segment 3 bases; nucleotides outside the gene matches: 5. CDR3 size: 15 residues. The CDR3 coding sequence is TGTGCCAGCAGTGATAGGGCGGGGGACTACAATGAGCAGTTCTTC. It encodes CASSDRAGDYNEQFF.

The chain links TRBV5-8 to TRBJ1-5, with D possibly being TRBD1 (5 bases). Germline V gene data show CDR1 as SGHTS and CDR2 as YDEGEE. Trimming removed 6 bases at V and 7 bases at J, with 14 bases between. The CDR3 consists of 13 residues. The CDR3 spells CASTPGGWQPQHF. The DNA for the CDR3 is TGTGCCAGCACCCCTGGGGGGTGGCAGCCCCAGCATTTT.

The V and J genes are TRBV29-1 and TRBJ1-1, with TRBD1 matching over 10 bases. Germline V gene data show CDR1 as SQVTM and CDR2 as ANQGSEA. CDR3 length: 16 residues. Losses at the gene ends were 8 bases for V and 1 base for J; bases not matched to a gene: 13. The CDR3 region has the DNA TGCAGCACATGGAGGGGGGGACAGGGGCCGAACACTGAAGCTTTCTTT. This sequence encodes CSTWRGGQGPNTEAFF.

This chain connects TRBV7-2 to TRBJ1-6; D is unclear. Germline values: CDR1 SGHTA, CDR2 FQGNSA. There are 13 residues in the CDR3. Trimming took 5 bases from V and 8 from J, leaving 10 bases between them. CDR3 nucleotide sequence: TGTGCCAGCAGCCCCCGATCGGATTCACCCCTCCACTTT. It translates to CASSPRSDSPLHF.

This clone was seen just once. The rearrangement links TRBV11-2 to TRBJ1-2, with D possibly TRBD1 on 6 matching bases. Trimming took off 5 bases at V and 8 bases at J, with 18 bases between the two ends. From germline, CDR1 is SGHAT and CDR2 FQNNGV. This CDR3 spans 14 amino acids. DNA of the CDR3: TGTGCCAGCAGCCCAGCGGGGGGCAGCCGCGGCTACACCTTC. Amino acid sequence: CASSPAGGSRGYTF.

This clone turned up a few times. The genes are TRBV18 and TRBJ1-2; 8 bases fit TRBD1. Germline CDR1 KGHSH, CDR2 LQKENI. Trimming at V came to 2 bases and at J to 7 bases, leaving 15 bases not matched to a gene. This CDR3 spans 17 amino acids. The DNA of the CDR3 is TGTGCCAGCTCACCATCCCAAGATCAGGGGGCAGGCCGTGGCTACACCTTC. Protein product: CASSPSQDQGAGRGYTF.

The chain couples TRBV6-5 to TRBJ1-1; TRBD1 agrees at 8 bases. V was clipped by 5 bases and J by 4 bases; unmatched bases: 6. Per germline, CDR1 MNHEY and CDR2 SVGAGI. CDR3 size: 14 residues. CDR3 protein: CASSTETGGTEAFF. CDR3 DNA: TGTGCCAGCAGTACGGAAACAGGGGGCACTGAAGCTTTCTTT.

The CDR3 reads CASSPPDRGEQYF. CDR3 DNA sequence: TGTGCCAGCTCACCACCAGACAGGGGAGAGCAGTACTTC. The rearrangement links TRBV18 to TRBJ2-7; TRBD1 matches 8 bases. The germline V gene has CDR1 KGHSH and CDR2 LQKENI. After removal of 0 bases from V and 7 bases from J, the junction contained 2 bases not matched to a gene. CDR3 length: 13 residues.

The V and J genes are TRBV7-2 and TRBJ1-1, with no clear D. CDR3 length: 13 amino acids. Trimming shortened V by 3 bases and J by 8 bases, and 13 bases separated the two germline ends. Looked up from germline, CDR1 is SGHTA and CDR2 is FQGNSA. The CDR3 region has the DNA TGTGCCAGCAGCTTTAGTCCTGCGGGGGAAGCTTTCTTT. Protein product: CASSFSPAGEAFF.

The chain carries TRBV12-3 or TRBV12-4 and TRBJ2-7, with 9 bases that match TRBD2. The CDR3 totals 13 residues. The V gene end was trimmed by 3 bases and the J gene end by 3 bases; junction bases not matched to a gene: 0. The CDR3 sequence is CASSFSGGYEQYF. CDR3 nucleotide sequence: TGTGCCAGCAGTTTTAGCGGGGGCTACGAGCAGTACTTC.

This chain links TRBV15 with TRBJ2-7; D uncertain. CDR3 length: 15 residues. The germline V gene encodes CDR1 LNHNV and CDR2 YYDKDF (reference sequence). V dropped 2 bases and J dropped 2 bases, with 13 bases sitting between them. CDR3 nucleotides: TGTGCCACCAGCAGAACCATAGATCAAACCTACGAGCAGTACTTC. Residues: CATSRTIDQTYEQYF.

This clone has a single count. J is TRBJ1-1 and V is TRBV11-1, with D unresolved. In germline, CDR1 is SGHAT, CDR2 FQDESV (reference sequence). V dropped 1 base and J dropped 0 bases, with 9 bases sitting between them. There are 15 residues in the CDR3. CDR3 loop: CASSLERRLNTEAFF. The DNA for the CDR3 is TGTGCCAGCAGCTTAGAGCGACGGTTGAACACTGAAGCTTTCTTT.

The gene calls are TRBV6-1 and TRBJ1-1; the match to TRBD1 covers 9 bases. The V segment lost 6 bases and the J segment 1 base; nucleotides outside the gene matches: 9. CDR3 length: 16 amino acids. Germline V lookup: CDR1 MNHNS, CDR2 SASEGT. The CDR3 sequence is CASREQGALKNTEAFF. The CDR3 bases are TGTGCCAGCAGAGAACAGGGGGCGCTGAAGAACACTGAAGCTTTCTTT.

The V and J genes are TRBV7-2 and TRBJ1-1; D remains ambiguous. The germline gives CDR1 SGHTA, CDR2 FQGNSA. This CDR3 region has 13 residues. The ends were cut back, 1 base at V and 9 bases at J, with 12 bases in the middle. The chain's CDR3 is CASSLGAKLKAFF. The CDR3 DNA sequence: TGTGCCAGCAGCTTAGGGGCTAAGCTGAAAGCTTTCTTT. Together with reference TRBV7-2 and TRBJ1-1, the CDR3 gives the full variable domain: GAGVSQSPSNKVTEKGKDVELRCDPISGHTALYWYRQSLGQGLEFLIYFQGNSAPDKSGLPSDRFSAERTGGSVSTLTIQRTQQEDSAVYLCASSLGAKLKAFFGQGTRLTVV.

This clone was seen only a few times. This chain joins TRBV29-1 and TRBJ1-1; the D gene is possibly TRBD1 (6 bases). The germline V and J ends were trimmed by 6 bases and 5 bases, with 19 bases remaining between them. Per germline, CDR1 SQVTM and CDR2 ANQGSEA. The CDR3 is 14 amino acids. The CDR3 loop is CSVEGGARRTEAFF. CDR3 DNA sequence: TGCAGCGTCGAGGGGGGGGCGCGGAGAACTGAAGCTTTCTTT.

This clone was detected once. The chain employs TRBV6-5 and TRBJ2-3; TRBD2 might be the D (6 bases). Germline V gene lookup returns CDR1 MNHEY and CDR2 SVGAGI. This CDR3 comprises 16 residues. V gave up 0 bases and J gave up 1 base, with 11 bases separating them. The CDR3 here is CASSYSFRRGTDTQYF. CDR3 sequence (DNA): TGTGCCAGCAGTTACTCTTTCCGGAGGGGCACAGATACGCAGTATTTT.

The chain joins TRBV7-9 to TRBJ2-2; the D gene is possibly TRBD2 (6 bases). Germline V gene sequence: CDR1 SEHNR, CDR2 FQNEAQ (reference sequence). Trimming took 3 bases from V and 5 from J, leaving 16 bases between them. The CDR3 has 16 amino acids. The CDR3 sequence is CASSLGTPSGTGELFF. For the CDR3, the DNA is TGTGCCAGCAGCTTGGGGACTCCTTCGGGTACCGGGGAGCTGTTTTTT.

The gene calls are TRBV5-4 and TRBJ2-2; 9 bases fit TRBD2. With V trimmed by 4 bases and J by 1 base, 5 bases remained unmatched. The CDR3 runs to 16 residues. The germline gives CDR1 SGHNT, CDR2 YYREEE (reference sequence). The DNA for the CDR3 is TGTGCCAGCAGCCGGGTAGCGGGGGAGAACACCGGGGAGCTGTTTTTT. Protein product: CASSRVAGENTGELFF.

The chain employs TRBV5-1 and TRBJ1-3; weak D call: TRBD1 (5 bases). CDR1 is SGHRS and CDR2 is YFSETQ in the germline V gene. Deletions cut 0 bases from V and 8 bases from J, with 12 bases between. The CDR3 has 14 residues. The CDR3 sequence is CASSLEGREDTIYF. The CDR3 DNA reads TGCGCCAGCAGCTTGGAGGGCAGGGAAGACACCATATATTTT.

The chain combines TRBV18 with TRBJ2-5; 9 bases agree with TRBD1. This CDR3 has 15 amino acids. Germline V CDR1 and CDR2: KGHSH, LQKENI. J lost 5 bases, V lost 3 bases, and 7 bases had no gene match. CDR3 bases: TGTGCCAGCTCACCGGGGGACAGGGTTTATGAGACCCAGTACTTC. It codes for CASSPGDRVYETQYF.

The chain joins TRBV7-9 to TRBJ2-3, with TRBD2 matching 13 bases. CDR1 and CDR2 (germline): SEHNR, FQNEAQ (reference sequence). V was pared by 5 bases and J by 3 bases, with 8 bases of the junction left unmatched. This CDR3 is built from 17 residues. The DNA of the CDR3 is TGTGCCAGCAGCCCCCTGACGGGACTAGCGGGGACAGATACGCAGTATTTT. It specifies CASSPLTGLAGTDTQYF.

This chain links TRBV11-2 with TRBJ1-2; D uncertain. V was shortened by 4 bases and J by 7 bases, with 19 bases between the two germline ends. The CDR3 totals 15 residues. Germline CDR1 SGHAT, CDR2 FQNNGV. CDR3 in amino acids: CASSSRGGYIGGYTF. The DNA of the CDR3 is TGTGCCAGCAGCTCCCGTGGAGGGTATATTGGTGGCTACACCTTC.